The rows below give T cell receptor beta chains drawn from one sample of a study of human T cells and chemical hapten exposure. In TCRdb, the RACE reads were re-called with MiXCR into one record per CDR3 protein. The table includes a few hundred thousand distinct CDR3 sequences, roughly 5% detected once. This sample comprised whole blood, obtained in connection with sensitization to the hapten diphenylcyclopropenone (DPC). These receptors all come from a woman between 50 and 59 years old with alopecia areata. Some clones in this sample may be carry-over from other donors' samples. CDR3s include the opening cysteine and the closing phenylalanine or tryptophan. The order of the fields is clone size, V gene, J gene, D gene, CDR3 DNA, CDR3 protein. The D gene is left open where the match is weak. Not every row has a clone size; where given, it reads once, few, many or a size class.

clone size: .; V gene: TRBV21-1; J gene: TRBJ1-4; D gene: .; CDR3 DNA: TGTGCCAGCAGGGAAGATGAAAAACTGTTTTTT; CDR3 protein: CASREDEKLFF
clone size: .; V gene: TRBV14; J gene: TRBJ1-4; D gene: TRBD1; CDR3 DNA: TGTGCCAGCAGCCGGACAGGGGGAAGAGAAAAACTGTTTTTT; CDR3 protein: CASSRTGGREKLFF
clone size: many; V gene: TRBV9; J gene: TRBJ2-1; D gene: TRBD2; CDR3 DNA: TGTGCCAGCAGCACGGGACTAGCGGGAGGAGGGCTGTTCTTC; CDR3 protein: CASSTGLAGGGLFF
clone size: many; V gene: TRBV10-3; J gene: TRBJ2-3; D gene: TRBD2; CDR3 DNA: TGTGCCATCAGTGCCGGGGGGGGCTATCCGCAGTATTTT; CDR3 protein: CAISAGGGYPQYF
clone size: many; V gene: TRBV20-1; J gene: TRBJ1-1; D gene: .; CDR3 DNA: TGCAGTGCTAGAGATGGGACGGACACTGAAGCTTTCTTT; CDR3 protein: CSARDGTDTEAFF
clone size: many; V gene: TRBV20-1; J gene: TRBJ2-3; D gene: .; CDR3 DNA: TGCAGTGCTAGAGGCTGGGGGGAGAGCACAGATACGCAGTATTTT; CDR3 protein: CSARGWGESTDTQYF
clone size: few; V gene: TRBV12-3/TRBV12-4; J gene: TRBJ2-2; D gene: .; CDR3 DNA: TGTGCCAGCTATGGGACGCTGATAAACACCGGGGAGCTGTTTTTT; CDR3 protein: CASYGTLINTGELFF
clone size: .; V gene: TRBV6-1; J gene: TRBJ2-1; D gene: TRBD2; CDR3 DNA: TGTGCCAGCAGTGAATATTGGACTAGCGGGACCAATGAGCAGTTCTTC; CDR3 protein: CASSEYWTSGTNEQFF
clone size: .; V gene: TRBV5-1; J gene: TRBJ2-7; D gene: TRBD2; CDR3 DNA: TGCGCCAGCAGCGAGACTAGCGGGGGGCTTGCCTACGAGCAGTACTTC; CDR3 protein: CASSETSGGLAYEQYF
clone size: many; V gene: TRBV2; J gene: TRBJ1-3; D gene: .; CDR3 DNA: TGTGCCAGCAGCTTAGGGGCGCGAGAAAACACCATATATTTT; CDR3 protein: CASSLGARENTIYF
clone size: .; V gene: TRBV28; J gene: TRBJ2-7; D gene: TRBD2; CDR3 DNA: TGTACCAGCAGGAGGCTAGCGGGCAGCTACGAGCAGTACTTC; CDR3 protein: CTSRRLAGSYEQYF
clone size: .; V gene: TRBV7-2; J gene: TRBJ1-1; D gene: .; CDR3 DNA: TGTGCCAGCAGCTTGGAGACAGGTAGCACTGAAGCTTTCTTT; CDR3 protein: CASSLETGSTEAFF
clone size: few; V gene: TRBV5-1; J gene: TRBJ1-4; D gene: .; CDR3 DNA: TGCGCCAGCAGCTTGGCTGCGGGAAGGGAAAAACTGTTTTTT; CDR3 protein: CASSLAAGREKLFF
clone size: many; V gene: TRBV6-5; J gene: TRBJ2-3; D gene: TRBD1; CDR3 DNA: TGTGCCAGCAGTTACTCGACTCGTGGACAGGGGGCTACAGATACGCAGTATTTT; CDR3 protein: CASSYSTRGQGATDTQYF
clone size: few; V gene: TRBV28; J gene: TRBJ2-7; D gene: .; CDR3 DNA: TGTGCCAGCAGTATACAGGGCCCGAACGAGCAGTACTTC; CDR3 protein: CASSIQGPNEQYF
clone size: .; V gene: TRBV5-1; J gene: TRBJ2-1; D gene: .; CDR3 DNA: TGCGCCAGCAGCTTAAAAATTGAGCAGTTCTTC; CDR3 protein: CASSLKIEQFF
clone size: many; V gene: TRBV10-3; J gene: TRBJ1-1; D gene: TRBD1; CDR3 DNA: TGTGCCATCAGAGAGACAGGGTTCGGCACTGAAGCTTTCTTT; CDR3 protein: CAIRETGFGTEAFF
clone size: few; V gene: TRBV5-6; J gene: TRBJ2-7; D gene: .; CDR3 DNA: TGTGCCAGCAGCTCGACGGAGGGCGTAAGAGCGTACGAGCAGTACTTC; CDR3 protein: CASSSTEGVRAYEQYF
clone size: few; V gene: TRBV6-5; J gene: TRBJ1-2; D gene: TRBD1; CDR3 DNA: TGTGCCAGCAAAGGGGGCAGACCCTATGGCTACACCTTC; CDR3 protein: CASKGGRPYGYTF
clone size: .; V gene: TRBV7-2; J gene: TRBJ2-3; D gene: TRBD1; CDR3 DNA: TGTGCCAGCAGCAAAGGCAGGACCGGGACAGGGAACACAGATACGCAGTATTTT; CDR3 protein: CASSKGRTGTGNTDTQYF
clone size: .; V gene: TRBV12-3/TRBV12-4; J gene: TRBJ1-4; D gene: .; CDR3 DNA: TGTGCCAGTGCCCGGGACGGAACTAATGAAAAACTGTTTTTT; CDR3 protein: CASARDGTNEKLFF
clone size: .; V gene: TRBV2; J gene: TRBJ1-5; D gene: .; CDR3 DNA: TGTGCCAGCAGGCCCGTCGCTCAGCCCCAGCATTTT; CDR3 protein: CASRPVAQPQHF
clone size: .; V gene: TRBV6-6; J gene: TRBJ1-1; D gene: .; CDR3 DNA: TGTGCCAGCAGTCCGGACAGTATTGAAGCTTTCTTT; CDR3 protein: CASSPDSIEAFF
clone size: few; V gene: TRBV27; J gene: TRBJ2-6; D gene: .; CDR3 DNA: TGTGCCAGCAGTTCCCTAATTGGCTCTGGGGCCAACGTCCTGACTTTC; CDR3 protein: CASSSLIGSGANVLTF
clone size: few; V gene: TRBV5-1; J gene: TRBJ1-2; D gene: .; CDR3 DNA: TGCGCCAGCAGCTTGCAGGAAGGCTATGGCTACACCTTC; CDR3 protein: CASSLQEGYGYTF
clone size: few; V gene: TRBV30; J gene: TRBJ2-7; D gene: .; CDR3 DNA: TGTGCCTGGAGTGAAGCCTCAGGGCCACTCTCCTACGAGCAGTACTTC; CDR3 protein: CAWSEASGPLSYEQYF
clone size: many; V gene: TRBV2; J gene: TRBJ2-1; D gene: TRBD2; CDR3 DNA: TGTGCCGGCGGGGGCAATGAGCAGTTCTTC; CDR3 protein: CAGGGNEQFF
clone size: .; V gene: TRBV27; J gene: TRBJ2-2; D gene: TRBD1; CDR3 DNA: TGTGCCAGCCGGATCGGGACAGGCAACACCGGGGAGCTGTTTTTT; CDR3 protein: CASRIGTGNTGELFF
clone size: many; V gene: TRBV12-3/TRBV12-4; J gene: TRBJ1-3; D gene: .; CDR3 DNA: TGTGCCAGCGCTACAGGGATCTCTGGAAACACCATATATTTT; CDR3 protein: CASATGISGNTIYF
clone size: .; V gene: TRBV12-5; J gene: TRBJ2-2; D gene: .; CDR3 DNA: TGTGCTAGTGGTTCCAGGTCCGGGGAGCTGTTTTTT; CDR3 protein: CASGSRSGELFF
clone size: .; V gene: TRBV27; J gene: TRBJ2-2; D gene: .; CDR3 DNA: TGTGCCAGCAGCCCCGGACAGCGTAGCGGGGAGCTGTTTTTT; CDR3 protein: CASSPGQRSGELFF
clone size: few; V gene: TRBV20-1; J gene: TRBJ2-1; D gene: TRBD2; CDR3 DNA: TGCAGTGCTAGCTCTAGCGGGAGGGCTTTTTACAATGAGCAGTTCTTC; CDR3 protein: CSASSSGRAFYNEQFF
clone size: many; V gene: TRBV27; J gene: TRBJ2-1; D gene: TRBD2; CDR3 DNA: TGTGCCAGCAGTTTGGGAGGGGACTTTTACAATGAGCAGTTCTTC; CDR3 protein: CASSLGGDFYNEQFF
clone size: few; V gene: TRBV5-1; J gene: TRBJ1-1; D gene: .; CDR3 DNA: TGCGCCAGCAGCGACGGGGGCGACGCTTTCTTT; CDR3 protein: CASSDGGDAFF
clone size: many; V gene: TRBV5-1; J gene: TRBJ1-6; D gene: .; CDR3 DNA: TGCGCCAGCAGCAACGACGTCACCCTTAATTCACCCCTCCACTTT; CDR3 protein: CASSNDVTLNSPLHF
clone size: .; V gene: TRBV4-1; J gene: TRBJ1-5; D gene: .; CDR3 DNA: TGCGCCAGCAGCGCGGCGTGGACAGAAGATCAGCCCCAGCATTTT; CDR3 protein: CASSAAWTEDQPQHF
clone size: few; V gene: TRBV12-3/TRBV12-4; J gene: TRBJ2-3; D gene: TRBD2; CDR3 DNA: TGTGCCAGCCACGGGACTAGCGGGCAGTATTTT; CDR3 protein: CASHGTSGQYF
clone size: .; V gene: TRBV3-1; J gene: TRBJ2-2; D gene: .; CDR3 DNA: TGTGCCAGCAGCCAGGCCTATAGCGGGAACACCGGGGAGCTGTTTTTT; CDR3 protein: CASSQAYSGNTGELFF
clone size: .; V gene: TRBV20-1; J gene: TRBJ1-3; D gene: .; CDR3 DNA: TGCAGTGCCGCGGCCCGATCAAATGGAAACACCATATATTTT; CDR3 protein: CSAAARSNGNTIYF
clone size: many; V gene: TRBV11-2; J gene: TRBJ2-5; D gene: .; CDR3 DNA: TGTGCCAGCAGCTTTGAATCGGGCAGGGGAAGAAGTGAAGAGACCCAGTACTTC; CDR3 protein: CASSFESGRGRSEETQYF
clone size: .; V gene: TRBV12-3/TRBV12-4; J gene: TRBJ2-7; D gene: .; CDR3 DNA: TGTGCCAGCAGTCAAACAGTCTACGAGCAGTACTTC; CDR3 protein: CASSQTVYEQYF
clone size: many; V gene: TRBV21-1; J gene: TRBJ2-7; D gene: .; CDR3 DNA: TGTGCCAGCAGCAAAGGGGGGACCTACGAGCAGTACTTC; CDR3 protein: CASSKGGTYEQYF
clone size: .; V gene: TRBV6-1; J gene: TRBJ2-3; D gene: .; CDR3 DNA: TGTGCCAGCAGTATCAAAAACGGGTACACCTCTAGCACAGATACGCAGTATTTT; CDR3 protein: CASSIKNGYTSSTDTQYF
clone size: many; V gene: TRBV13; J gene: TRBJ1-4; D gene: .; CDR3 DNA: TGTGCCAGCAGCTTAGGAGGGGGGATGGATGAAAAACTGTTTTTT; CDR3 protein: CASSLGGGMDEKLFF
clone size: many; V gene: TRBV11-2; J gene: TRBJ2-3; D gene: .; CDR3 DNA: TGTGCCAGCAGCTTAGCGGGACCCTCTGGTTTGGATACGCAGTATTTT; CDR3 protein: CASSLAGPSGLDTQYF
clone size: many; V gene: TRBV7-9; J gene: TRBJ1-5; D gene: .; CDR3 DNA: TGTGCCAGCAGCCCAGGGCCAGGACTAATTGCATCGCCCCAGCATTTT; CDR3 protein: CASSPGPGLIASPQHF
clone size: many; V gene: TRBV7-2; J gene: TRBJ2-6; D gene: TRBD1; CDR3 DNA: TGTGCCAGCAACGACAGGGTTGGGGCCAACGTCCTGACTTTC; CDR3 protein: CASNDRVGANVLTF
clone size: .; V gene: TRBV12-3/TRBV12-4; J gene: TRBJ2-1; D gene: TRBD1; CDR3 DNA: TGTGCCAGCAGTTTGGCCGGACAGGCAAATGAGCAGTTCTTC; CDR3 protein: CASSLAGQANEQFF
clone size: few; V gene: TRBV7-8; J gene: TRBJ2-7; D gene: .; CDR3 DNA: TGTGCCAGCAGCCACAGACAGGACTCCTACGAGCAGTACTTC; CDR3 protein: CASSHRQDSYEQYF
clone size: .; V gene: TRBV28; J gene: TRBJ2-3; D gene: TRBD2; CDR3 DNA: TGTGCCAGCAGTTTATCCCCACTAGCGGGAGCTACGCAGTATTTT; CDR3 protein: CASSLSPLAGATQYF
clone size: many; V gene: TRBV6-5; J gene: TRBJ1-1; D gene: .; CDR3 DNA: TGTGCCAGCAGCTTATCTCGAGCCGTGGGGACTGAAGCTTTCTTT; CDR3 protein: CASSLSRAVGTEAFF
clone size: many; V gene: TRBV7-9; J gene: TRBJ2-6; D gene: .; CDR3 DNA: TGTGCCAGCAGCGGCTCTGGGGCCAACGTCCTGACTTTC; CDR3 protein: CASSGSGANVLTF
clone size: many; V gene: TRBV28; J gene: TRBJ2-6; D gene: TRBD1; CDR3 DNA: TGTGCCAGCAGTGTATGGGACAGGGTATACTCTGGGGCCAACGTCCTGACTTTC; CDR3 protein: CASSVWDRVYSGANVLTF
clone size: many; V gene: TRBV6-5; J gene: TRBJ2-1; D gene: TRBD2; CDR3 DNA: TGTGCCAGCAGTGCAGCGGGGGGAAACTACAATGAGCAGTTCTTC; CDR3 protein: CASSAAGGNYNEQFF
clone size: many; V gene: TRBV7-9; J gene: TRBJ2-7; D gene: TRBD2; CDR3 DNA: TGTGCCAGCAGCTTAGGGGACTATCGTGACGAGCAGTACTTC; CDR3 protein: CASSLGDYRDEQYF